The present TCR beta chain was sequenced within a study of CD8 T cells in Susac syndrome. With random hexamers, reverse transcription was performed on roughly 0.5 to 1 ug of RNA. immunoSEQ multiplex PCR amplified TCR beta CDR3 across 54 Vbeta, 13 Jbeta. TCRdb independently ran MiXCR on the immunoSEQ multiplex PCR reads; one entry per CDR3 protein. The data hold more than 130,000 distinct CDR3 sequences, with approximately 93% observed a single time. The CDR3 is 11 amino acids. The ends were cut back, 5 bases at V and 8 bases at J, with 9 bases in the middle. From germline, CDR1 is MNHEY and CDR2 SVGEGT. Controls matched for age and sex were healthy donors.

The source of this sequence is a human donor in good health. Material: CD8+ T cells from PBMCs. The chain combines TRBV6-2 or TRBV6-3 with TRBJ1-2; no definite D call. In nucleotides, the CDR3 is TGTGCCAGCAGTAACAGCCCCGGCTACACCTTC. Amino acid sequence: CASSNSPGYTF.